A selection of T cell receptor beta chains follows, all from one sample in a study of blood T cells in healthy people across ages. One entry per CDR3 protein, called by TCRdb with MiXCR from the 5' RACE reads. The table includes 1.5 million to 1.9 million distinct CDR3 sequences, 42% detected once. Specimen: blood. The receptors were sampled from a woman in her late teens or twenties in good health. CDR3s include the opening cysteine and the closing phenylalanine or tryptophan. Each record gives: D gene, V gene, J gene, clone size, CDR3 DNA, CDR3 protein. A D gene is named only where the DNA matches it firmly. Not all rows give a size; the values are once, few, many and, for expanded clones, a class.

d_gene: TRBD2
v_gene: TRBV4-3
j_gene: TRBJ2-5
abundance: few
CDR3nt: TGCGCCAGCAGCCGATGGACTAGCGGGGGTCAAGAGACCCAGTACTTC
CDR3aa: CASSRWTSGGQETQYF

d_gene: TRBD1
v_gene: TRBV11-2
j_gene: TRBJ2-7
abundance: .
CDR3nt: TGTGCCAGCAGCTTTACAGGGGCGAGGGAGCAGTACTTC
CDR3aa: CASSFTGAREQYF

d_gene: TRBD1
v_gene: TRBV6-2/TRBV6-3
j_gene: TRBJ1-5
abundance: .
CDR3nt: TGTGCCAACAGTGACTACAGGGGCTATGGCAATCAGCCCCAGCATTTT
CDR3aa: CANSDYRGYGNQPQHF

d_gene: TRBD1
v_gene: TRBV5-6
j_gene: TRBJ2-3
abundance: few
CDR3nt: TGTGCCAGCACCTCGTGGGACAGGAGGACAGATACGCAGTATTTT
CDR3aa: CASTSWDRRTDTQYF

d_gene: .
v_gene: TRBV30
j_gene: TRBJ1-2
abundance: .
CDR3nt: TGTGCCTGGAGTCTTCTGGCAGATAACTATGGCTACACCTTC
CDR3aa: CAWSLLADNYGYTF

d_gene: .
v_gene: TRBV20-1
j_gene: TRBJ2-7
abundance: .
CDR3nt: TGCAGTGCTAGAGGGGGGGGCCTTGGCTACGAGCAGTACTTC
CDR3aa: CSARGGGLGYEQYF

d_gene: .
v_gene: TRBV30
j_gene: TRBJ1-2
abundance: once
CDR3nt: TGTGCCTGCCACACTACTAACTATGGCTACACCTTC
CDR3aa: CACHTTNYGYTF

d_gene: .
v_gene: TRBV7-9
j_gene: TRBJ1-2
abundance: .
CDR3nt: TGTGCCAGCAGCTTTGATAGATATGGCTACACCTTC
CDR3aa: CASSFDRYGYTF

d_gene: .
v_gene: TRBV10-3
j_gene: TRBJ1-4
abundance: .
CDR3nt: TGTGCCATCAGTGACGGGTCACAAATGTTTAATGAAAAACTGTTTTTT
CDR3aa: CAISDGSQMFNEKLFF

d_gene: .
v_gene: TRBV11-2
j_gene: TRBJ2-7
abundance: few
CDR3nt: TGTGCCAGCAGCTTAGGCGGAACTTACAATGAGCAGTACTTC
CDR3aa: CASSLGGTYNEQYF

d_gene: .
v_gene: TRBV29-1
j_gene: TRBJ1-1
abundance: .
CDR3nt: TGCAGCGTAGGACAGCCGGGGAGGTTGGACACTGAAGATTTCTTT
CDR3aa: CSVGQPGRLDTEDFF

d_gene: TRBD1
v_gene: TRBV7-9
j_gene: TRBJ1-1
abundance: .
CDR3nt: TGTGCCAGCAGCTTCCGACAGGGGCGGGACACTGAAGCTTTCTTT
CDR3aa: CASSFRQGRDTEAFF

d_gene: TRBD1
v_gene: TRBV9
j_gene: TRBJ1-1
abundance: .
CDR3nt: TGTGCCAGCAGCGTACTCGGGACAGACCCTAATGAAGCTTTCTTT
CDR3aa: CASSVLGTDPNEAFF

d_gene: .
v_gene: TRBV7-2
j_gene: TRBJ2-3
abundance: .
CDR3nt: TGTGCCAGCAGCCGAACGGACCCCGCGGGCACAGATACGCAGTATTTT
CDR3aa: CASSRTDPAGTDTQYF

d_gene: .
v_gene: TRBV20-1
j_gene: TRBJ2-1
abundance: .
CDR3nt: TGCAGTGCTAGAGATCCTACTAAAGAGACCCAGTTCTTC
CDR3aa: CSARDPTKETQFF

d_gene: TRBD1
v_gene: TRBV4-2
j_gene: TRBJ1-2
abundance: .
CDR3nt: TGTGCCAGCAGCCAAGGACAGGGAATTCGGTATGGCTACACCTTC
CDR3aa: CASSQGQGIRYGYTF

d_gene: .
v_gene: TRBV30
j_gene: TRBJ1-5
abundance: few
CDR3nt: TGTGCCTGGAGTGTGGGGCAGGCCGGTCAGCCCCAGCATTTT
CDR3aa: CAWSVGQAGQPQHF

d_gene: .
v_gene: TRBV11-2
j_gene: TRBJ1-3
abundance: few
CDR3nt: TGTGCCAGCAGCATTGGAAACACCATATATTTT
CDR3aa: CASSIGNTIYF

d_gene: TRBD1
v_gene: TRBV4-2
j_gene: TRBJ2-7
abundance: .
CDR3nt: TGTGCCAGCAGCCAACCTCAGCGGGACAGGGTCTACGAGCAGTACTTC
CDR3aa: CASSQPQRDRVYEQYF

d_gene: .
v_gene: TRBV12-3/TRBV12-4
j_gene: TRBJ2-1
abundance: many
CDR3nt: TGTGCCAGCAGTCCCCGTTTCTACAATGAGCAGTTCTTC
CDR3aa: CASSPRFYNEQFF

d_gene: .
v_gene: TRBV7-2
j_gene: TRBJ2-5
abundance: .
CDR3nt: TGTGCCAGCAGCCACTTACTAGTCAATGAGCAGTACTTC
CDR3aa: CASSHLLVNEQYF

d_gene: .
v_gene: TRBV20-1
j_gene: TRBJ2-1
abundance: .
CDR3nt: TGCAGTGCTAGCCGGGACATTTACAATGAGCAGTTCTTC
CDR3aa: CSASRDIYNEQFF

d_gene: .
v_gene: TRBV20-1
j_gene: TRBJ2-5
abundance: .
CDR3nt: TGCAGTGTTAGAGATGGTGGAAAAGAGACCCAGTACTTC
CDR3aa: CSVRDGGKETQYF

d_gene: .
v_gene: TRBV2
j_gene: TRBJ2-5
abundance: few
CDR3nt: TGTGCCAGCAGTGAATTCCCGGTTAGACGAGAGACCCAGTACTTC
CDR3aa: CASSEFPVRRETQYF

d_gene: TRBD2
v_gene: TRBV20-1
j_gene: TRBJ2-7
abundance: .
CDR3nt: TGCAGTGCTAGAGATCCGCACAGGACGACTAGCGGTTCTCTCTACGAGCAGTACTTC
CDR3aa: CSARDPHRTTSGSLYEQYF